Following are 11 T cell receptor beta chains from one sample sequenced in a study of T cell responses to AZD1222 COVID-19 vaccine. Sequenced by immunoSEQ multiplex PCR; TCRdb stores in-frame clones only, minus some. The sample has approximately 150,000 clones, about 82% seen once. Sequenced here: peripheral blood, sampled 28 days after the second AZD1222 dose. The receptor source for this set is an adult who received the AZD1222 COVID-19 vaccine.

The V gene is TRBV28, the J gene TRBJ1-2; 7 nucleotides agree with TRBD1. CDR3 length: 16 residues. Germline V gives CDR1 MDHEN, CDR2 SYDVKM. The J segment lost 5 bases and the V segment lost 5 bases, leaving 14 bases of the junction unmatched. CDR3 in DNA: TGTGCCAGCAGTAGCAACAGGGGTGACGGGGCATATGGCTACACCTTC. It yields the protein CASSSNRGDGAYGYTF.

This chain links TRBV6-6 with TRBJ1-5; D is perhaps TRBD1 (6 bases). The CDR3 extends over 12 amino acids. The ends were cut back, 5 bases at V and 12 bases at J, with 14 bases in the middle. CDR1 and CDR2 from the germline V gene are MNHNY and SVGAGI (reference sequence). This chain's CDR3 is CASSQGFEVQHF. CDR3 sequence (DNA): TGTGCCAGCAGTCAGGGGTTTGAGGTCCAGCATTTT.

Remarks on this clone: Other DNA sequences in this sample translate to the same CDR3. The V gene is TRBV7-2, the J gene TRBJ1-1; tentatively, D is TRBD1 (6 bases). V shed 5 bases and J shed 1 base, with 11 bases lying between them. CDR1 SGHTA and CDR2 FQGNSA come from the germline V gene. The CDR3 extends over 14 amino acids. The CDR3 is CASSPGAANTEAFF. In DNA, the CDR3 is TGTGCCAGCAGCCCAGGGGCGGCGAACACTGAAGCTTTCTTT.

The chain has TRBV11-2 and TRBJ1-1, with D maybe TRBD1 (6 bases). CDR1 SGHAT and CDR2 FQNNGV come from the germline V gene. There are 14 residues in the CDR3. V was cut by 0 bases and J by 1 base, with 6 bases left in between. CDR3 loop: CASSLETGNTEAFF. The CDR3 nucleotides are TGTGCCAGCAGCTTAGAGACAGGGAACACTGAAGCTTTCTTT.

Comments on this clone: One end of the junction is discordant with germline, which a read error may explain. The V and J genes are TRBV19 and TRBJ2-7; 9 nucleotides align to TRBD2. Germline CDR1 LNHDA, CDR2 SQIVND (reference sequence). The CDR3 extends over 13 amino acids. The CDR3 region has the DNA TGTGCCAGTAGAATAGCGGGGGACTACGAGCAGTACTTC. It codes for CASRIAGDYEQYF. Complete variable domain (other parts from reference TRBV19 and TRBJ2-7): DGGITQSPKYLFRKEGQNVTLSCEQNLNHDAMYWYRQDPGQGLRLIYYSQIVNDFQKGDIAEGYSVSREKKESFPLTVTSAQKNPTAFYLCASRIAGDYEQYFGPGTRLTVT.

This chain joins TRBV19 and TRBJ1-4; D gene unclear. Trimming shortened V by 6 bases and J by 1 base, and 12 bases separated the two germline ends. The CDR3 is made up of 15 amino acids. Germline V gene sequence: CDR1 LNHDA, CDR2 SQIVND (reference sequence). The CDR3 bases are TGTGCCAGTAGGGTAATCGGGCAAACTAATGAAAAACTGTTTTTT. Its protein product is CASRVIGQTNEKLFF.

The J gene is TRBJ2-5, the V gene TRBV11-3; 7 nucleotides match TRBD1. The CDR3 is 14 residues long. V dropped 5 bases and J dropped 1; count of bases not matched to a gene: 4. CDR1 SGHNT and CDR2 YENEEA come from the germline V gene. CDR3 nucleotides: TGTGCCAGCAGCCCGGGGACAGCCCAAGAGACCCAGTACTTC. This encodes CASSPGTAQETQYF.

This rearrangement joins TRBV3-1 (or the pseudogene TRBV3-2) to TRBJ2-1, with D perhaps TRBD2 (6 bases). CDR1 is LGHDT, CDR2 YNNKEL, per germline (reference sequence). Trimming stripped 8 bases from V and 10 bases from J, with 9 bases between. The CDR3 has 10 amino acids. This CDR3 is CASQGLEQFF. The CDR3 coding sequence is TGTGCCAGCCAGGGACTCGAGCAGTTCTTC.

The chain has TRBV7-2 and TRBJ2-1; D gene ambiguous. Germline CDR1 is SGHTA and CDR2 is FQGNSA. The CDR3 extends over 12 amino acids. V was pared by 5 bases and J by 5 bases, with 7 bases between. The CDR3: CASSRKDNEQFF. Written as DNA, the CDR3 is TGTGCCAGCAGCCGAAAAGACAATGAGCAGTTCTTC.

The chain recombines TRBV12-3 or TRBV12-4 with TRBJ2-2; D is unclear. This CDR3 is built from 12 residues. Trimming took 5 bases from V and 6 from J, leaving 7 bases between them. CDR3 nucleotide sequence: TGTGCCAGCAGTCCCGGACCCGGGGAGCTGTTTTTT. Amino acid sequence: CASSPGPGELFF.

The rearrangement uses TRBV7-2 and TRBJ2-4; no clear D. Germline lookup yields CDR1 SGHTA and CDR2 FQGNSA. The CDR3 sequence is 13 residues long. Deletions cut 1 base from V and 6 bases from J, with 7 bases between. The CDR3 DNA reads as TGTGCCAGCAGCTTAGGCGAATTAAACATTCAGTACTTC. Protein sequence: CASSLGELNIQYF. The variable domain in full, with the rest retrieved from reference TRBV7-2 and TRBJ2-4, is GAGVSQSPSNKVTEKGKDVELRCDPISGHTALYWYRQSLGQGLEFLIYFQGNSAPDKSGLPSDRFSAERTGGSVSTLTIQRTQQEDSAVYLCASSLGELNIQYFGAGTRLSVL.